The 5 T cell receptor beta chains below come from one sample, sequenced in a study of post-analysis software for immune sequencing data. Broader study findings: Patients showed TRBV5-6, TRBV5-1 and TRBV20-1 among roughly five TRBV segments more frequent than in controls.

TCR beta cDNA libraries included unique molecular identifiers. TCRdb re-called the PCR reads with MiXCR, one entry per CDR3 protein. The table includes about 820,000 distinct CDR3 sequences, around 53% detected once. No antigens are known for them. The sequencing input was blood. The receptor set was obtained from a girl aged 10-17 years with multiple sclerosis.

J is TRBJ2-7 and V is TRBV24-1, with TRBD1 identical over 8 bases. The germline V gene encodes CDR1 KGHDR and CDR2 SFDVKD. Trimming took 3 bases from V and 7 from J; bases not matched to a gene: 25. The CDR3 contains 20 residues. CDR3 region: CATSDLGGTGHLEATGEQYF. The CDR3 bases are TGTGCCACCAGTGATCTGGGTGGGACAGGTCACCTCGAGGCGACCGGAGAGCAGTACTTC.

This clonotype was seen a single time. One end of the junction is discordant with germline, which a read error may explain. The CDR3 region has the DNA TGTGCCAGTAGCCAAGATCTCGGCCAGCGGGACCACCAAGAGACCCAGTACTTC. It is translated as CASSQDLGQRDHQETQYF. The rearrangement joins TRBV3-1 to TRBJ2-5; 7 bases agree with TRBD2. The CDR3 totals 18 residues. CDR1 and CDR2 (germline): LGHDT, YNNKEL (reference sequence).

This clonotype has only a few counts. V gene TRBV29-1 combines with J gene TRBJ2-7; tentatively, D is TRBD2 (7 bases). The CDR3 is made up of 14 amino acids. Trimming stripped 1 base from V and 3 bases from J, with 13 bases between. Germline loops: CDR1 SQVTM, CDR2 ANQGSEA. The CDR3 DNA reads TGCAGCGTTGAAGGTAACAGGGAGGGCTACGAGCAGTACTTC. Translated: CSVEGNREGYEQYF.

The J gene is TRBJ2-3, the V gene TRBV5-1; TRBD2 aligns across 11 bases. The germline V gene has CDR1 SGHRS and CDR2 YFSETQ. The CDR3 runs to 15 residues. V gave up 4 bases and J gave up 6 bases; unmatched junction bases: 7. CDR3 DNA sequence: TGCGCCAGCAGCCCGGGACTAGCGGCCTCGGATACGCAGTATTTT. As protein: CASSPGLAASDTQYF.

This clonotype showed up just a few times. The chain recombines TRBV25-1 with TRBJ2-7; 8 bases agree with TRBD2. The tail of the sequence fits TRBJ2-5 better, so the J call may be wrong. The CDR3 is made up of 16 amino acids. The germline V gene has CDR1 MGHDK and CDR2 SYGVNS. Here the CDR3 reads CASSELGLAGGRTQYF. DNA for the CDR3: TGTGCCAGCAGTGAATTAGGCCTAGCGGGCGGCAGGACCCAGTACTTC.